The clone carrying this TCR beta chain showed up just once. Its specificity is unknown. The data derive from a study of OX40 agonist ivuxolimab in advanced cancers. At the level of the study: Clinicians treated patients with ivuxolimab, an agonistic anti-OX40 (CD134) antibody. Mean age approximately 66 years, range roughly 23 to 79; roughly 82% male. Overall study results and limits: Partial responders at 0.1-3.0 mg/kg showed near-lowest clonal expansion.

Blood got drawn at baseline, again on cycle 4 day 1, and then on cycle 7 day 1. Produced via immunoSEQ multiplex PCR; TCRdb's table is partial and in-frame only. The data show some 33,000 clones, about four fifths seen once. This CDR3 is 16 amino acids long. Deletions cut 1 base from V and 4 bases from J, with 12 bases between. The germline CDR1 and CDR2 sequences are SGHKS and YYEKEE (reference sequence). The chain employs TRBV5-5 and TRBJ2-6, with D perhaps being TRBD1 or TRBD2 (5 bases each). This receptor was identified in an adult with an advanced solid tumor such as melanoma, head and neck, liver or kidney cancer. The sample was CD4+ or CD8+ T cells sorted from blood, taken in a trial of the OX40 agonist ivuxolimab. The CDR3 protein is CASSLHLGEGANVLTF. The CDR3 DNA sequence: TGTGCCAGCAGCTTGCACTTGGGGGAAGGGGCCAACGTCCTGACTTTC.